This paragraph reports one T cell receptor beta chain. The target antigen is unknown. The CDR3 loop spans 13 amino acids. Trimming took off 5 bases at V and 4 bases at J, with 11 bases between the two ends. Germline V lookup: CDR1 SEHNR, CDR2 FQNEAQ (reference sequence). The data were obtained in a study of early T cells in non-severe SARS-CoV-2 infection. Study as a whole: With bulk RNA from unsorted whole blood as input, sequencing yielded unpaired chains. General study results and limits: The study's VDJdb matching favored anti-spike CD8 responses and missed private and CD4 specificities.

Individual cDNA molecules carried attached unique molecular identifiers. One entry per CDR3 protein, called by TCRdb with MiXCR from the 5' RACE reads. The sample holds 45,000 to 70,000 distinct CDR3 sequences, roughly 8.2% seen once. The sample in question was whole blood, obtained at baseline. This clonotype was obtained from an adult who was a healthcare worker with PCR-confirmed SARS-CoV-2 infection or an uninfected control (not recorded which). The rearrangement links TRBV7-9 to TRBJ1-2; TRBD1 is a possible D gene (6 bases). CDR3 sequence reads: CASSRDTAYGYTF. The CDR3 DNA reads as TGTGCCAGCAGCCGGGACACCGCCTATGGCTACACCTTC.